The sequence of this T cell receptor beta chain was determined in a study of T cells after yellow fever vaccination. Concerning this clonotype itself: Its antigen is as yet unknown.

TCRdb independently ran MiXCR on the 5' RACE reads; one entry per CDR3 protein. The sample holds about 400,000 distinct CDR3 sequences, over 5% seen once. Study-level findings and limits: Most primary-vaccination clones reappeared after the booster (approximately 95% CD4, about 88% CD8).

V trimming: 6 bases; J trimming: 7 bases; junction bases outside the gene matches: 9. CDR3 length: 15 residues. Germline V gene sequence: CDR1 MDHEN, CDR2 SYDVKM. The gene calls are TRBV28 and TRBJ2-7, with 13 bases that match TRBD2. Specimen: PBMCs, collected 5 days after the yellow fever booster vaccination. The source is a man aged 25-45 years who received the YFV17D yellow fever vaccine. In nucleotides, the CDR3 is TGTGCCAGCAGGCATAGCACTAGCGGGAGGGGTGAGCAGTACTTC. Translating gives CASRHSTSGRGEQYF.